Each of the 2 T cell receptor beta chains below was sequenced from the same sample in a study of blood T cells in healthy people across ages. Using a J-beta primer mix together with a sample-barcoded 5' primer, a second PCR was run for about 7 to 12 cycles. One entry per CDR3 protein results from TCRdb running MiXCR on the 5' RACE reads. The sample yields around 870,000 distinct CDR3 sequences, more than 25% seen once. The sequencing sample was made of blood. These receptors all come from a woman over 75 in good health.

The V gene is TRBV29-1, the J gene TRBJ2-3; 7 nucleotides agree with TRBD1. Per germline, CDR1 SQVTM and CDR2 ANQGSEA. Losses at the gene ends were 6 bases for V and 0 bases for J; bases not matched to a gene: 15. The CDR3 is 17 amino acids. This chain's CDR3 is CSVATLRGTASTDTQYF. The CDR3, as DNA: TGCAGCGTCGCTACACTGAGAGGGACAGCTAGCACAGATACGCAGTATTTT.

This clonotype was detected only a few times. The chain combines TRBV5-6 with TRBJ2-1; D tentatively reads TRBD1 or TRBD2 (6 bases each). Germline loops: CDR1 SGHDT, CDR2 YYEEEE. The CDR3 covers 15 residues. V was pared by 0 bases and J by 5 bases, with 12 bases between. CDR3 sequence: CASSLVRRGHNEQFF. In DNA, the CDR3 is TGTGCCAGCAGCTTGGTTCGCCGGGGGCACAATGAGCAGTTCTTC.